Listed here is a single TCR beta chain. Antigen specificity is unknown. These data come from a study of vaccination effects on CD4 cells after COVID-19. The study, taken as a whole, reports: Pronounced clonal contraction occurred in clones induced by infection and by vaccine late after vaccination. Early post-infection timepoints were absent, and convalescent patients were few.

The CDR3 runs 14 residues. Trimming removed 6 bases at V and 2 bases at J, with 11 bases between. CDR1 SGHTA and CDR2 FQGNSA come from the germline V gene. Sequenced by immunoSEQ multiplex PCR; TCRdb stores in-frame clones only, minus some. The sample includes approximately 14,000 clones, around 75% seen only once; the top ten take 20% to 25%. Antigen-specific CD4+ T cells were first expanded with viral peptide pools by the ViraFEST assay and only then sequenced. The authors isolated CD4+ T cells after less than eleven days of culture. This individual tested PCR-positive for SARS-CoV-2 infection between March and December 2020. The participants, recipients of two vaccine doses, got either BNT162b2 or mRNA-1273. Wells containing approximately 2 million PBMC each were cultured with approximately 10 IU/ml IL-2 and approximately 10 ug/ml peptides. Half-medium changes using IL-2 medium occurred on days 3 and 7.

This TCR derives from a human donor who had a prior SARS-CoV-2 infection. This chain connects TRBV7-2 to TRBJ2-1; a possible D gene is TRBD2 (6 bases). Source: CD4+ T cells from PBMCs cultured with HCoV-NL63 spike peptides, taken after COVID-19 vaccination. The CDR3 DNA reads as TGTGCCAGCAGTCGTAGCGGCCCCTACAATGAGCAGTTCTTC. It yields the protein CASSRSGPYNEQFF.